Shown below are 19 T cell receptor beta chains from a single sample sequenced in a study of shared T cell receptors in the human thymus. TCRdb's table, derived via immunoSEQ multiplex PCR, lists solely in-frame clones and lacks some. The table lists hundreds of thousands of clones, approximately 88% of them singletons. These same records also appear under a second study, on human thymus T cells.

Sequencing was performed on thymocytes. All receptors derive from a boy under two years old with a congenital heart defect.

The chain employs TRBV27 and TRBJ2-1; D is unclear. V lost 4 bases, J lost 7 bases, and 8 bases lay in between. CDR3 length: 12 amino acids. Germline loops: CDR1 MNHEY, CDR2 SMNVEV (reference sequence). Here the CDR3 reads CASSSAENEQFF. The DNA of the CDR3 is TGTGCCAGCAGTTCGGCGGAGAATGAGCAGTTCTTC.

This sequence joins TRBV27 and TRBJ2-7, with 14 bases identical to TRBD2. The CDR3 is 18 amino acids. Germline assignment: CDR1 MNHEY and CDR2 SMNVEV (reference sequence). The trim removed 0 bases at V and 3 bases at J, leaving 7 bases unmatched. The CDR3 DNA sequence: TGTGCCAGCAGTTTATCGATCCTCGGGACTAGCGGGAGCTACGAGCAGTACTTC. This gives the protein CASSLSILGTSGSYEQYF.

This rearrangement joins TRBV5-1 to TRBJ2-5, with D possibly being TRBD1 (6 bases). CDR1 is SGHRS, CDR2 YFSETQ, per germline. The CDR3 runs to 17 residues. Trimming took off 1 base at V and 2 bases at J, with 18 bases between the two ends. CDR3 amino acids: CASSLNPPGQPQETQYF. CDR3 bases: TGCGCCAGCAGCTTGAACCCTCCCGGACAGCCGCAAGAGACCCAGTACTTC.

This clone was recorded a few times. V gene TRBV29-1 combines with J gene TRBJ1-3; TRBD1 aligns across 8 bases. J gave up 2 bases and V 7 bases, and 7 bases lay outside the gene matches. This CDR3 is 14 amino acids long. Germline V gene data show CDR1 as SQVTM and CDR2 as ANQGSEA. In DNA form, the CDR3 reads TGCAGCGCCTTTGGACAGGGCACTGGAAACACCATATATTTT. As protein: CSAFGQGTGNTIYF.

The rearrangement links TRBV7-6 to TRBJ1-5, with TRBD1 matching 7 bases. CDR3 length: 17 amino acids. Per the germline V gene, CDR1 is SGHVS and CDR2 is FNYEAQ. V shed 0 bases and J 2 bases; nucleotides not matched to a gene: 7. As DNA, the CDR3 is TGTGCCAGCAGCTTAGCTCTAGGGGGCAGGGGCAATCAGCCCCAGCATTTT. It encodes CASSLALGGRGNQPQHF.

As for this clone: In the same sample, other DNA sequences code for this CDR3. This chain joins TRBV4-3 and TRBJ2-7, with 9 positions matching TRBD2. Germline CDR1 and CDR2: LGHNA and YSLEER. The CDR3 extends over 14 amino acids. The trim removed 3 bases at V and 3 bases at J, leaving 3 bases unmatched. This CDR3 reads CASSQVAGDYEQYF. CDR3 bases: TGCGCCAGCAGCCAGGTAGCGGGGGACTACGAGCAGTACTTC.

This chain connects TRBV4-3 to TRBJ2-1; TRBD2 might be the D (7 bases). Germline V CDR1 and CDR2: LGHNA, YSLEER. The V end was cut by 3 bases, the J end by 7 bases, with 22 bases between. The CDR3 loop spans 17 amino acids. DNA for the CDR3: TGCGCCAGCAGCCAGAGGGGGAAGCGGGACCTACAGAATGAGCAGTTCTTC. Residues: CASSQRGKRDLQNEQFF.

This chain joins TRBV11-3 and TRBJ1-1; a possible D gene is TRBD1 (5 bases). V was clipped by 2 bases and J by 3 bases, with 13 bases between them. The V gene's germline CDR1 is SGHNT and CDR2 YENEEA. This CDR3 is 15 amino acids long. CDR3 amino acids: CASSLFGTGDTEAFF. CDR3 bases: TGTGCCAGCAGCTTATTCGGGACGGGAGACACTGAAGCTTTCTTT.

This rearrangement joins TRBV7-9 to TRBJ2-3; 9 bases are a match to TRBD1. Germline CDR1 and CDR2: SEHNR and FQNEAQ (reference sequence). The CDR3 sequence is 16 residues long. V lost 1 base to trimming and J lost 5 bases; unmatched junction nucleotides: 7. DNA of the CDR3: TGTGCCAGCAGCTTAGGATGGACAGGGGCGGGAGATACGCAGTATTTT. Protein product: CASSLGWTGAGDTQYF.

The chain joins TRBV6-1 to TRBJ1-5; D unresolved. The germline gives CDR1 MNHNS, CDR2 SASEGT. The CDR3 extends over 18 amino acids. V dropped 3 bases and J dropped 0 bases, with 18 bases sitting between them. In DNA, the CDR3 is TGTGCCAGCAGTGACCCCCCATGGGGAGAATATAGCAATCAGCCCCAGCATTTT. It yields the protein CASSDPPWGEYSNQPQHF.

This chain uses TRBV7-2 with TRBJ1-2; D not certain. Germline V gene lookup returns CDR1 SGHTA and CDR2 FQGNSA. The CDR3 loop spans 14 amino acids. Between the trimmed V and J ends, which lost 3 bases and 8 bases, there was a span of 16 bases. Here the CDR3 DNA reads TGTGCCAGCAGCTTTGGACTGTATGGGGTCGGCTACACCTTC. Amino acid sequence: CASSFGLYGVGYTF.

V gene TRBV5-1 combines with J gene TRBJ2-2, with 7 nucleotides matching TRBD1. Looked up from germline, CDR1 is SGHRS and CDR2 is YFSETQ. With V trimmed by 7 bases and J by 0 bases, 9 bases remained unmatched. This CDR3 is 16 amino acids long. The CDR3 region is CASGTVEIANTGELFF. The CDR3 nucleotides read TGCGCCAGCGGGACAGTTGAGATCGCGAACACCGGGGAGCTGTTTTTT.

The chain combines TRBV27 with TRBJ2-1, with 13 bases matching TRBD2. CDR1 is MNHEY, CDR2 SMNVEV, per germline (reference sequence). V dropped 5 bases and J dropped 7; count of bases not matched to a gene: 11. The CDR3 runs 17 residues. The CDR3 DNA follows: TGTGCCAGCAGTAGAACGACCGGGACTAGCGGGATGAATGAGCAGTTCTTC. Amino acids: CASSRTTGTSGMNEQFF.

This clone was recorded a few times. CDR3: CASSLGTSWSSYNEQFF. The CDR3 DNA reads as TGCGCCAGCAGCCTCGGGACTAGCTGGAGCTCCTACAATGAGCAGTTCTTC. V usage is TRBV5-1 and J usage is TRBJ2-1, with 9 bases identical to TRBD2. The CDR3 consists of 17 residues. The germline gives CDR1 SGHRS, CDR2 YFSETQ. With V trimmed by 4 bases and J by 0 bases, 8 bases remained unmatched.

The V and J genes are TRBV10-2 and TRBJ2-1, with D uncertain. The CDR3 sequence is 13 residues long. Trimming removed 10 bases from V and 5 bases from J, with 15 bases in between. Germline V gene sequence: CDR1 WSHSY, CDR2 SAAADI. The CDR3 DNA reads as TGCGCCACCGCATTTCAGGCCAACAATGAGCAGTTCTTC. Its translation is CATAFQANNEQFF.

The chain carries TRBV9 and TRBJ2-3, with 7 bases that match TRBD2. The CDR3 totals 16 residues. V dropped 1 base and J dropped 2; count of bases not matched to a gene: 7. Germline V gene lookup returns CDR1 SGDLS and CDR2 YYNGEE. This chain's CDR3 is CASSVRGEGFTDTQYF. CDR3 DNA: TGTGCCAGCAGCGTACGCGGGGAGGGGTTCACAGATACGCAGTATTTT.

The genes are TRBV13 and TRBJ1-2; D is possibly TRBD1 (6 bases). The CDR3 sequence is 13 residues long. V was shortened by 4 bases and J by 6 bases, with 12 bases between the two germline ends. CDR1 PRHDT and CDR2 FYEKMQ come from the germline V gene (reference sequence). In DNA form, the CDR3 reads TGTGCCAGCAGCTCGAGACAGGTGAATGGCTACACCTTC. Translated: CASSSRQVNGYTF.

The chain joins TRBV9 to TRBJ2-7; D is possibly TRBD2 (5 bases). V was trimmed by 0 bases and J by 3 bases, leaving 13 bases between them. Per the germline V gene, CDR1 is SGDLS and CDR2 is YYNGEE. The CDR3 totals 15 residues. The CDR3 spells CASSVDQDGNYEQYF. The CDR3 nucleotides read TGTGCCAGCAGCGTAGATCAGGACGGGAACTACGAGCAGTACTTC.

The chain has TRBV5-6 and TRBJ2-1; 7 bases match TRBD1. V trimming: 4 bases; J trimming: 5 bases; junction bases outside the gene matches: 18. There are 18 residues in the CDR3. CDR1 SGHDT and CDR2 YYEEEE come from the germline V gene. CDR3 coding DNA: TGTGCCAGCAGCCCCACTCTCGTTTTGACAGGGTCCAACAATGAGCAGTTCTTC. As protein: CASSPTLVLTGSNNEQFF.